Detailed here is one T cell receptor beta chain. The data are from a study of blood T cell repertoires in COVID-19. Per the germline V gene, CDR1 is KGHSH and CDR2 is LQKENI. Trimming cost V 1 base and J 3 bases; bases outside gene matches: 2. This CDR3 is 15 amino acids long. This table comes from immunoSEQ multiplex PCR, and its TCRdb copy is limited to in-frame clones, with some not included. The table has some 97,000 clones, 90% seen once; the top ten hold 5.1%. This receptor was taken from a man in his fifties or sixties with acute or convalescent COVID-19. This rearrangement joins TRBV18 to TRBJ2-3, with 9 bases aligning to TRBD2. Material for sequencing was peripheral blood. The CDR3 region has the DNA TGTGCCAGCTCACCACTAGCGGGAGTTACAGATACGCAGTATTTT. This translates into CASSPLAGVTDTQYF.